This T cell receptor beta chain was observed in a study of blood T cell repertoires in COVID-19. Only one count was recorded for this clone. Participant ages covered about 18 to 90 years across some 25 US areas. TCRdb's copy holds only in-frame clones and misses some; the assay was immunoSEQ multiplex PCR. This sample has about 400,000 clones, with 70% to 90% found just once. The CDR3 length is 19 residues. Germline CDR1 MNHEY, CDR2 SVGEGT. V was clipped by 5 bases and J by 1 base, with 24 bases between them. The source is a middle-aged woman with acute COVID-19. The sequenced sample consisted of PBMCs or T cells enriched from blood (not recorded which). The chain has TRBV6-2 or TRBV6-3 and TRBJ1-3, with D possibly being TRBD1 (6 bases). The CDR3 DNA sequence: TGTGCCAGCAGTGACCCGGGACACTTCGGATATCTATCTGGAAACACCATATATTTT. Its translation: CASSDPGHFGYLSGNTIYF.